This TCR beta chain comes out of a study of T-cell reconstitution after alpha-beta-depleted transplantation in children. Findings of the study overall: Reportedly, only several hundred clones from non-depleted graft cells drove alpha-beta T-cell counts at about two months.

V shed 3 bases and J 1 base; nucleotides not matched to a gene: 0. Germline V gene data show CDR1 as GTSNPN and CDR2 as SVGIG (reference sequence). This CDR3 spans 13 amino acids. This clonotype occurred a few times. No antigen is known for it. A library of TCRbeta sequences, prepared with unique molecular identifiers, was generated. MiXCR was run by TCRdb on the PCR reads, yielding one entry per CDR3 protein. Among hundreds of thousands of distinct CDR3 sequences listed, around 9.1% were seen once. The sequencing here drew on PBMCs, taken before TCRalphabeta/CD19-depleted stem cell transplant. The receptor comes from a boy under three years old with acute myeloid leukemia, due to receive a stem cell transplant. V gene TRBV30 combines with J gene TRBJ2-3; 8 positions agree with TRBD1. CDR3: CAWSRGRTDTQYF. CDR3 DNA sequence: TGTGCCTGGAGCAGGGGGCGCACAGATACGCAGTATTTT.